Each of the 13 T cell receptor beta chains below was sequenced from the same sample in a study of molecular identifiers for immune sequencing clone quantification. In TCRdb, the PCR reads were re-called with MiXCR into one record per CDR3 protein. The data contain approximately 40,000 distinct CDR3 sequences, around 18% of them singletons. The specimen sequenced was naive CD8+ T cells from blood, with Jurkat cell RNA spiked in. Subset noted: FACS-sorted CD8+CD4-CCR7+CD45RA+ naive T cells. These receptors all stem from a human donor in good health. Some libraries in this study had Jurkat cell RNA spiked in.

This chain connects TRBV7-9 to TRBJ2-3, with 8 bases matching TRBD1. J gave up 6 bases and V 5 bases, and 1 base lay outside the gene matches. From germline, CDR1 is SEHNR and CDR2 FQNEAQ (reference sequence). The length of the CDR3 is 12 residues. CDR3 coding DNA: TGTGCCAGCAGCCGACAGGGGGATACGCAGTATTTT. Translated, it gives CASSRQGDTQYF.

This clonotype was recorded at least ten times. V and J are TRBV9 and TRBJ2-6; D is unresolved. This CDR3 comprises 13 residues. V was cut by 3 bases and J by 4 bases, with 5 bases left in between. The V gene's germline CDR1 is SGDLS and CDR2 YYNGEE. DNA of the CDR3: TGTGCCAGCAGCGAGGCAGGGGCCAACGTCCTGACTTTC. Translation: CASSEAGANVLTF.

This chain connects TRBV7-9 to TRBJ1-5; D is unclear. This CDR3 is 18 amino acids long. Trimming removed 2 bases from V and 2 bases from J, with 19 bases in between. Germline CDR1 SEHNR, CDR2 FQNEAQ (reference sequence). CDR3 sequence reads: CASSLTPHVGYGNQPQHF. In DNA form, the CDR3 reads TGTGCCAGCAGCTTAACCCCCCACGTGGGTTACGGCAATCAGCCCCAGCATTTT.

Ten or more counts support this clonotype. J is TRBJ2-7 and V is TRBV7-9; TRBD1 matches 8 bases. V shed 6 bases, J shed 5 bases, and the junction held 12 bases outside the gene matches. The CDR3 is made up of 15 amino acids. Germline values: CDR1 SEHNR, CDR2 FQNEAQ (reference sequence). The CDR3 nucleotides are TGTGCCAGCAGTTTTCCGATCTCAGGGGGCCACGAGCAGTACTTC. Translating it yields CASSFPISGGHEQYF.

This clonotype came up many times. The CDR3 sequence: CASSSPGGNYGYTF. CDR3 coding DNA: TGTGCCAGCAGTTCTCCAGGGGGTAACTATGGCTACACCTTC. The chain combines TRBV28 with TRBJ1-2, with 7 bases matching TRBD1. The CDR3 contains 14 residues. Per the germline V gene, CDR1 is MDHEN and CDR2 is SYDVKM. V shed 4 bases and J 1 base; nucleotides not matched to a gene: 3.

In regard to this clonotype: The junction departs from germline at one end; a sequencing error may be responsible. This rearrangement joins TRBV28 to TRBJ2-3; D gene uncertain. The length of the CDR3 is 15 residues. Germline-derived CDR1 and CDR2 are MDHEN and SYDVKM. CDR3 loop: CASINYDPSTDTQYF. For the CDR3, the DNA is TGCGCCAGCATCAACTACGATCCTAGCACAGATACGCAGTATTTT.

This chain connects TRBV7-6 to TRBJ2-7; 8 bases map to TRBD2. This CDR3 has 15 amino acids. CDR1 is SGHVS and CDR2 is FNYEAQ in the germline V gene. V lost 2 bases to trimming and J lost 4 bases; unmatched junction nucleotides: 7. The CDR3 nucleotides are TGTGCCAGCAGCTTATCCCCTAGCGGGTCTTACGAGCAGTACTTC. Its translation: CASSLSPSGSYEQYF.

As to this clonotype: A much larger clone lies one base from this, so it may be a read error. This rearrangement joins TRBV5-1 to TRBJ2-7; no clear D. The ends were cut back, 5 bases at V and 6 bases at J, with 12 bases in the middle. Germline V gene data show CDR1 as SGHRS and CDR2 as YFSETQ. This CDR3 is 12 amino acids long. The CDR3 sequence: CASRPSKGEQYF. DNA for the CDR3: TGCGCCAGCAGGCCGAGTAAGGGCGAGCAGTACTTC.

Worth noting for this clonotype: Being one base from a much bigger clone, this may be a read error. This chain links TRBV9 with TRBJ2-2; TRBD2 aligns across 8 bases. The CDR3 runs 17 residues. Germline CDR1 SGDLS, CDR2 YYNGEE. CDR3 amino acids: CARSAPRGEANTGELFF. For the CDR3, the DNA is TGTGCCAGAAGCGCCCCGCGGGGGGAAGCGAACACCGGGGAGCTGTTTTTT. Full variable domain (outside the CDR3, taken from reference TRBV9 and TRBJ2-2): DSGVTQTPKHLITATGQRVTLRCSPRSGDLSVYWYQQSLDQGLQFLIQYYNGEERAKGNILERFSAQQFPDLHSELNLSSLELGDSALYFCARSAPRGEANTGELFFGEGSRLTVL.

The V gene is TRBV28, the J gene TRBJ2-7; D uncertain. Between the trimmed V and J ends, which lost 3 bases and 1 base, there was a span of 13 bases. The CDR3 is 15 amino acids. Germline-derived CDR1 and CDR2 are MDHEN and SYDVKM. CDR3 sequence: CASSLAPFGSYEQYF. The CDR3 DNA is TGTGCCAGCAGTTTGGCCCCCTTTGGATCCTACGAGCAGTACTTC.

V usage is TRBV4-1 and J usage is TRBJ2-5; 7 bases are shared with TRBD2. Germline V CDR1 and CDR2: MGHRA, YSYEKL. The CDR3 runs to 15 residues. V lost 0 bases to trimming and J lost 5 bases; unmatched junction nucleotides: 6. This chain's CDR3 is CASSQDPRAGETQYF. The CDR3 bases are TGCGCCAGCAGCCAAGATCCTCGAGCGGGGGAGACCCAGTACTTC.

This clonotype showed up many times. V and J are TRBV2 and TRBJ2-2, with 11 bases that match TRBD2. The CDR3 covers 18 residues. J was trimmed by 2 bases and V by 3 bases; bases with no gene match: 8. Germline loops: CDR1 SNHLY, CDR2 FYNNEI. The CDR3 nucleotides are TGTGCCAGCAGTGACTGGCTACTAGCGGGGGAAAACACCGGGGAGCTGTTTTTT. Translation: CASSDWLLAGENTGELFF.

Comment on this clonotype: Being one base from a much bigger clone, this may be a read error. The chain links TRBV6-2 or TRBV6-3 to TRBJ1-5; D gene unclear. The CDR3 extends over 15 amino acids. Germline V gives CDR1 MNHEY, CDR2 SVGEGT. The CDR3 DNA reads as TGTGCCGGCAGTTACTCGAGCCAGATGAATCAGCCCCAGCATTTT. Its translation: CAGSYSSQMNQPQHF.